The entry below gives a single T cell receptor beta chain sequence along with its context. This clone was recorded once. Its binding antigen is unknown. No much larger clonotype is one base removed from it; base qualities were not supplied. The data were taken from a study of technical replicates of blood from a few donors (dated by TCRdb to 2016 to 2017). V is pared back by 3 bases and J by 5 bases, with 11 bases lying between the germline termini. There are 13 amino acids in the CDR3, from cysteine to phenylalanine inclusive. Only the CDR3 region is kept as DNA, spanning 39 bases read in frame from base 1. Via the germline V gene, CDR1 is SGDLS and CDR2 YYNGEE. Receptor amplification or capture employed the immunoSEQ multiplex PCR assay. TCRdb provides this immuneACCESS table in a form limited to in-frame rearrangements. Some clones are lacking; in checked studies, under half of them reflect an unresolved V gene, and why the rest are absent is not known. The sample records about 58,000 clones, about 95% of which are singletons. The ten largest clones represent roughly 3.1% of the sample.

The origin of this receptor is a human donor in good health. Some clones in this sample may be carry-over from other donors' samples. Here the chain combines TRBV9 and TRBJ1-2; the D gene is perhaps TRBD1, from 5 matching bases. Sequenced: PBMCs. The CDR3 in this case is CASSDGGIYGYTF. The base sequence is TGTGCCAGCAGCGATGGGGGGATATATGGCTACACCTTC. Beyond the CDR3, the reference TRBV9 and TRBJ1-2 genes provide the residues; the full variable domain reads: DSGVTQTPKHLITATGQRVTLRCSPRSGDLSVYWYQQSLDQGLQFLIQYYNGEERAKGNILERFSAQQFPDLHSELNLSSLELGDSALYFCASSDGGIYGYTFGSGTRLTVV.